The source of this T cell receptor (beta chain) is a study of cytomegalovirus exposure and HLA in healthy donors. Germline CDR1 is LGHNA and CDR2 is YSLEER. V dropped 2 bases and J dropped 5; count of bases not matched to a gene: 6. CDR3 size: 15 residues. Researchers ran the PCR with 60 Vbeta and 13 Jbeta primers. Sequenced by immunoSEQ multiplex PCR; TCRdb stores in-frame clones only, minus some. This repertoire shows about 97,000 clones, roughly four fifths found once; its top ten account for less than 4%. Sequencing input: PBMCs. The V and J genes are TRBV4-3 and TRBJ2-5; 9 bases line up with TRBD2. The sequence was obtained from a man in his forties in good health and CMV-seronegative. The CDR3 bases are TGCGCCAGCAGCCAAAAAGCGGGGGGAGGGGAGACCCAGTACTTC. Translating gives CASSQKAGGGETQYF.